These 8 T cell receptor beta chains share one sample of origin, sequenced in a study of cytomegalovirus exposure and HLA in healthy donors. In the PCR, 60 Vbeta and 13 Jbeta primers were used. The data were produced by immunoSEQ multiplex PCR, yet TCRdb's version contains in-frame clones alone and is incomplete. The table shows about 94,000 clones, with around 74% occurring only once. Source material: PBMCs. Receptors were obtained from a man aged 40-55 years in good health and CMV-seropositive.

The chain has TRBV28 and TRBJ1-2; 9 nucleotides line up with TRBD1. The CDR3 consists of 14 residues. J lost 8 bases, V lost 11 bases, and 15 bases had no gene match. Per the germline V gene, CDR1 is MDHEN and CDR2 is SYDVKM. For the CDR3, the DNA is TGTGCCTCCCGGGCCCAAGGGACAGGGCGAGGCTACACCTTC. The encoded protein is CASRAQGTGRGYTF.

In the case of this clone: The CDR3 carries no conserved terminal phenylalanine or tryptophan, so it likely arises from a read error. V and J are TRBV5-1 and TRBJ2-7; 9 bases are a match to TRBD1. CDR1 is SGHRS, CDR2 YFSETQ, per germline. The CDR3 is 15 residues long. After removal of 0 bases from V and 1 base from J, the junction contained 2 bases not matched to a gene. CDR3 region: CASSLGGTGSYEQYL. The CDR3 bases are TGCGCCAGCAGCTTGGGCGGGACAGGGTCCTACGAGCAGTACCTC.

The chain couples TRBV27 to TRBJ1-4; 12 nucleotides line up with TRBD1. The CDR3 is 15 residues long. V was pared by 5 bases and J by 6 bases, with 4 bases of the junction left unmatched. CDR1 and CDR2 (germline): MNHEY, SMNVEV (reference sequence). The chain's CDR3 is CASSMGQGAYEKLFF. Written as DNA, the CDR3 is TGTGCCAGCAGTATGGGACAGGGGGCGTATGAAAAACTGTTTTTT.

The chain couples TRBV5-6 to TRBJ1-1; 11 nucleotides agree with TRBD1. CDR3 size: 16 residues. V shed 2 bases, J shed 4 bases, and the junction held 7 bases outside the gene matches. Germline CDR1 reads SGHDT; CDR2 reads YYEEEE. The CDR3 DNA sequence: TGTGCCAGCAGCTTCGGAGGACAGGGGGCGCGCACTGAAGCTTTCTTT. Translated: CASSFGGQGARTEAFF.

The rearrangement uses TRBV5-8 and TRBJ2-3, with TRBD2 identical over 10 bases. This CDR3 has 17 residues. V dropped 0 bases and J dropped 4; count of bases not matched to a gene: 8. Germline CDR1 and CDR2: SGHTS and YDEGEE. CDR3 bases: TGTGCCAGCAGCTTGGAAGGGTCTAGCGGGGGAGCAGATACGCAGTATTTT. As protein: CASSLEGSSGGADTQYF.

This chain connects TRBV6-4 to TRBJ1-2; 7 bases are shared with TRBD1. The CDR3 covers 14 residues. CDR1 and CDR2 from the germline V gene are MRHNA and SNTAGT. The V and J ends lost 6 bases and 0 bases, in that order; junction bases with no gene match: 4. CDR3 nucleotide sequence: TGTGCCAGCAGCCCGACAGGGTCTAACTATGGCTACACCTTC. Translating gives CASSPTGSNYGYTF.

The V gene is TRBV5-4, the J gene TRBJ2-5; a possible D gene is TRBD2 (6 bases). V lost 4 bases and J 0 bases, leaving 10 bases between the germline ends. CDR1 and CDR2 (germline): SGHNT, YYREEE (reference sequence). This CDR3 spans 14 amino acids. The DNA for the CDR3 is TGTGCCAGCAGCCTGCGGGACTACCAAGAGACCCAGTACTTC. Amino acid sequence: CASSLRDYQETQYF.

The chain couples TRBV5-3 to TRBJ1-3; 8 bases map to TRBD1. TRBV5-3 is classed as an ORF, of uncertain function. This CDR3 contains 14 residues. Losses at the gene ends were 3 bases for V and 2 bases for J; bases not matched to a gene: 1. DNA for the CDR3: TGTGCCAGAAGCTCACAGGGGGCTGGAAACACCATATATTTT. Its protein is CARSSQGAGNTIYF.